Below, 24 T cell receptor beta chains from the same sample are listed, as sequenced in a study of PD-1 blockade in classical Hodgkin lymphoma. Every patient was affected by relapse after autologous stem cell transplantation, while exposure to brentuximab vedotin was not uniform. Assay used: immunoSEQ multiplex PCR; TCRdb lists only in-frame clones, some missing. The data show almost 85,000 clones, roughly 89% seen once. The starting material was peripheral blood mononuclear cells (PBMCs), obtained at baseline. The receptors originated from a human donor with classical Hodgkin lymphoma.

The rearrangement uses TRBV7-9 and TRBJ2-4; D perhaps matches TRBD2 (6 bases). This CDR3 region has 15 residues. The ends were cut back, 0 bases at V and 8 bases at J, with 14 bases in the middle. Looked up from germline, CDR1 is SEHNR and CDR2 is FQNEAQ (reference sequence). The CDR3 sequence: CASSLAGLGGDIQYF. For the CDR3, the DNA is TGTGCCAGCAGCTTAGCGGGGCTTGGCGGGGACATTCAGTACTTC. Filled out from reference TRBV7-9 and TRBJ2-4, the complete variable domain reads DTGVSQNPRHKITKRGQNVTFRCDPISEHNRLYWYRQTLGQGPEFLTYFQNEAQLEKSRLLSDRFSAERPKGSFSTLEIQRTEQGDSAMYLCASSLAGLGGDIQYFGAGTRLSVL.

V is TRBV10-2 and J is TRBJ1-2; weak D call: TRBD1 (5 bases). From germline, CDR1 is WSHSY and CDR2 SAAADI. The CDR3 contains 15 residues. Trimming took 0 bases from V and 3 from J, leaving 11 bases between them. CDR3 DNA: TGCGCCAGCAGTGAGTCTTCAGGGCAGGACTATGGCTACACCTTC. Residues: CASSESSGQDYGYTF.

This clone was seen a single time. The genes are TRBV28 and TRBJ2-7; 7 bases are shared with TRBD2. This CDR3 has 14 residues. V shed 6 bases, J shed 0 bases, and the junction held 5 bases outside the gene matches. Germline V CDR1 and CDR2: MDHEN, SYDVKM. This chain's CDR3 is CASRGGGVSYEQYF. The CDR3, as DNA: TGTGCCAGCAGGGGCGGGGGAGTCTCCTACGAGCAGTACTTC.

This clone was detected once. V usage is TRBV11-2 and J usage is TRBJ2-2; 7 positions agree with TRBD1. The CDR3 extends over 17 amino acids. J was trimmed by 0 bases and V by 5 bases; bases with no gene match: 9. In germline, CDR1 is SGHAT, CDR2 FQNNGV. The CDR3 DNA follows: TGTGCCAGCAGCCTATTGGGACAGCAAGCGAACACCGGGGAGCTGTTTTTT. This gives the protein CASSLLGQQANTGELFF.

The V call is TRBV7-9, the J call TRBJ2-7; weak D call: TRBD1 (5 bases). The ends were cut back, 1 base at V and 7 bases at J, with 8 bases in the middle. CDR3 length equals 12 residues. The germline gives CDR1 SEHNR, CDR2 FQNEAQ (reference sequence). CDR3 protein: CASSLVRDEQYF. The CDR3 nucleotides read TGTGCCAGCAGCTTAGTCAGGGATGAGCAGTACTTC.

DNA of the CDR3: TGTGCCAGCAGAAGACTAGCGGGGAGCTCCTACAATGAGCAGTTCTTC. Amino acid sequence: CASRRLAGSSYNEQFF. This chain joins TRBV27 and TRBJ2-1; TRBD2 agrees at 11 bases. The trim removed 6 bases at V and 0 bases at J, leaving 4 bases unmatched. The CDR3 loop spans 16 amino acids. Germline V CDR1 and CDR2: MNHEY, SMNVEV (reference sequence).

V is TRBV27 and J is TRBJ2-1; the match to TRBD2 covers 7 bases. The CDR3 is 16 amino acids. With V trimmed by 4 bases and J by 6 bases, 12 bases remained unmatched. CDR1 is MNHEY and CDR2 is SMNVEV in the germline V gene (reference sequence). CDR3 sequence reads: CASSSPRAGERNEQFF. The CDR3 DNA reads as TGTGCCAGCAGTTCCCCTAGGGCGGGAGAGCGCAATGAGCAGTTCTTC.

This chain links TRBV2 with TRBJ1-4; no firm D call. CDR3 length equals 14 residues. CDR1 is SNHLY, CDR2 FYNNEI, per germline. Trimming cost V 4 bases and J 1 base, with 7 bases left between them. CDR3 in DNA: TGTGCCAGCAGTGTGCCGGTAACTAATGAAAAACTGTTTTTT. The encoded protein is CASSVPVTNEKLFF. Combining the CDR3 with reference TRBV2 and TRBJ1-4 gives the whole variable domain EPEVTQTPSHQVTQMGQEVILRCVPISNHLYFYWYRQILGQKVEFLVSFYNNEISEKSEIFDDQFSVERPDGSNFTLKIRSTKLEDSAMYFCASSVPVTNEKLFFGSGTQLSVL.

The chain links TRBV25-1 to TRBJ2-2, with D hard to call. This CDR3 has 13 residues. CDR1 and CDR2 from the germline V gene are MGHDK and SYGVNS. The V gene lost 2 bases and the J gene lost 0 bases, with 1 base spanning the gap. The CDR3 protein is CASSETNTGELFF. The CDR3 region has the DNA TGTGCCAGCAGTGAAACGAACACCGGGGAGCTGTTTTTT.

The genes are TRBV4-2 and TRBJ2-2; weak D call: TRBD2 (5 bases). V was cut by 4 bases and J by 5 bases, with 14 bases left in between. CDR1 LGHNA and CDR2 YNFKEQ come from the germline V gene. The CDR3 totals 15 residues. The CDR3 DNA reads as TGTGCCAGCAGCCTTGGGCCGTGGGAGACCGGGGAGCTGTTTTTT. Translated, it gives CASSLGPWETGELFF.

V is TRBV4-3 and J is TRBJ2-2; TRBD2 might be the D (6 bases). Looked up from germline, CDR1 is LGHNA and CDR2 is YSLEER. Trimming removed 0 bases from V and 3 bases from J, with 17 bases in between. The CDR3 spans 18 residues. The CDR3 spells CASSQDPGSNFDTGELFF. The DNA for the CDR3 is TGCGCCAGCAGCCAAGATCCCGGGAGTAACTTCGACACCGGGGAGCTGTTTTTT.

This chain links TRBV1 with TRBJ1-5; the DNA was not compared with TRBD1, the D call given in the table. TRBV1 is a pseudogene. This CDR3 spans 13 amino acids. Here the CDR3 DNA reads TGCACCAGCAGCGACAGAACGAATCAGCCCCAGCATTTT. Translation: CTSSDRTNQPQHF.

This chain uses TRBV11-3 with TRBJ1-1, with no clear D. Trimming took 0 bases from V and 4 from J, leaving 6 bases between them. The CDR3 runs to 13 residues. The germline V gene encodes CDR1 SGHNT and CDR2 YENEEA. The CDR3 region is CASSLEESTEAFF. The CDR3 bases are TGTGCCAGCAGCTTAGAGGAGAGCACTGAAGCTTTCTTT.

The chain employs TRBV27 and TRBJ2-1; 8 nucleotides align to TRBD1. V shed 5 bases, J shed 10 bases, and the junction held 10 bases outside the gene matches. Germline CDR1 and CDR2: MNHEY and SMNVEV (reference sequence). The CDR3 sequence is 14 residues long. CDR3 DNA sequence: TGTGCCAGCAGTCTCCGCGGACAGGGCGTAGAGCAGTTCTTC. Its translation: CASSLRGQGVEQFF.

This clone appeared a single time. The chain joins TRBV25-1 to TRBJ1-2; the D is unclear. CDR1 is MGHDK, CDR2 SYGVNS, per germline. The CDR3 has 12 amino acids. The germline V and J ends were trimmed by 5 bases and 2 bases, with 6 bases remaining between them. The CDR3 loop reads CASSQGNYGYTF. The CDR3 DNA sequence: TGTGCCAGCAGTCAAGGGAACTATGGCTACACCTTC.

This CDR3 reads CASSSYGAGGKQFF. CDR3 DNA: TGTGCCAGCAGCTCATACGGGGCAGGGGGAAAGCAGTTCTTC. The chain links TRBV27 to TRBJ2-1, with 7 bases aligning to TRBD1. This CDR3 has 14 residues. V lost 6 bases to trimming and J lost 11 bases; unmatched junction nucleotides: 13. The germline CDR1 and CDR2 sequences are MNHEY and SMNVEV (reference sequence).

The chain recombines TRBV5-6 with TRBJ1-1, with 7 bases that match TRBD1. CDR3 size: 19 residues. The ends lost 2 bases at V and 1 base at J; junction bases unmatched: 17. Germline loops: CDR1 SGHDT, CDR2 YYEEEE. In DNA, the CDR3 is TGTGCCAGCAGCTTCACGCCGGGACAGATAACTCCGGGGAACACTGAAGCTTTCTTT. Residues: CASSFTPGQITPGNTEAFF.

The chain recombines TRBV11-3 with TRBJ2-3; D is uncertain. Germline V gene data show CDR1 as SGHNT and CDR2 as YENEEA. The germline V and J ends were trimmed by 5 bases and 5 bases, with 11 bases remaining between them. This CDR3 is 13 amino acids long. This chain's CDR3 is CASSLYLGDTQYF. DNA for the CDR3: TGTGCCAGCAGCCTCTACCTAGGAGATACGCAGTATTTT.

This CDR3 is CAWSATEGQGERAYEQYF. CDR3 DNA: TGTGCCTGGAGCGCGACAGAGGGCCAGGGAGAGAGGGCCTACGAGCAGTACTTC. The chain links TRBV30 to TRBJ2-7, with D possibly called TRBD1 or TRBD2 (5 bases each). V dropped 3 bases and J dropped 2 bases, with 26 bases sitting between them. The CDR3 is 18 amino acids. Looked up from germline, CDR1 is GTSNPN and CDR2 is SVGIG (reference sequence). The whole variable domain, filled in from reference TRBV30 and TRBJ2-7, reads SQTIHQWPATLVQPVGSPLSLECTVEGTSNPNLYWYRQAAGRGLQLLFYSVGIGQISSEVPQNLSASRPQDRQFILSSKKLLLSDSGFYLCAWSATEGQGERAYEQYFGPGTRLTVT.

V gene TRBV6-5 combines with J gene TRBJ1-4; 9 positions match TRBD1. Germline values: CDR1 MNHEY, CDR2 SVGAGI. The CDR3 loop spans 14 amino acids. Trimming removed 6 bases from V and 5 bases from J; junction bases left unmatched: 4. CDR3 residues: CASRNRGRNEKLFF. The DNA of the CDR3 is TGTGCCAGCAGGAACAGGGGGCGCAATGAAAAACTGTTTTTT.

The chain has TRBV6-5 and TRBJ1-6, with TRBD1 matching 8 bases. The CDR3 extends over 15 amino acids. Germline CDR1 is MNHEY and CDR2 is SVGAGI. After removal of 5 bases from V and 8 bases from J, the junction contained 8 bases not matched to a gene. CDR3 loop: CASSPGTGVDSPLHF. The CDR3 nucleotides are TGTGCCAGCAGTCCCGGGACAGGAGTTGATTCACCCCTCCACTTT.

This clone was found once. V and J are TRBV4-3 and TRBJ1-5, with 8 positions matching TRBD1. The V and J ends lost 0 bases and 0 bases, in that order; junction bases with no gene match: 13. This CDR3 region has 20 residues. Germline V gives CDR1 LGHNA, CDR2 YSLEER. CDR3: CASSQDARGLVGSSNQPQHF. The CDR3 DNA is TGCGCCAGCAGCCAAGACGCCAGGGGGCTCGTCGGGTCTAGCAATCAGCCCCAGCATTTT.

This clone was seen more than once but under ten times. CDR3 in amino acids: CASSEVDRRQPQHF. Here the CDR3 DNA reads TGTGCCAGCAGTGAAGTGGACAGGAGACAGCCCCAGCATTTT. This sequence joins TRBV6-1 and TRBJ1-5; 7 nucleotides match TRBD1. This CDR3 is 14 amino acids long. V was clipped by 1 base and J by 7 bases; unmatched bases: 4. Germline CDR1 is MNHNS and CDR2 is SASEGT.

V gene TRBV7-6 combines with J gene TRBJ1-1; TRBD1 matches 7 bases. This CDR3 contains 14 residues. The germline V gene encodes CDR1 SGHVS and CDR2 FNYEAQ. V shed 3 bases and J 4 bases; nucleotides not matched to a gene: 5. DNA of the CDR3: TGTGCCAGCAGCTTGAACAGGGGAGGCACTGAAGCTTTCTTT. Translating gives CASSLNRGGTEAFF.